This T cell receptor (beta chain) was found in a study of blood T cell repertoires in COVID-19. The wider study: Samples came from the United States, Italy and Spain, spanning acute and convalescent COVID-19. Sources were T cells, B-cell-depleted T cells, or PBMCs; the material itself was cDNA or gDNA.

How the authors handled the data: Reference gene primer amplification gave estimated nucleated cell counts. Generated by immunoSEQ multiplex PCR, the TCRdb table keeps only in-frame clones and is missing some. From that table come the V and J calls and clone size; the DNA was used to work out D and trimming. The top ten hold 1.5% of the sample, which has around 270,000 clones, less than 90% seen once. Sample: peripheral blood. The source of this sequence is a woman in her 40s who had recovered from COVID-19.

The CDR3: CASSYSGAGANVLTF. CDR3 in DNA: TGTGCCAGCAGTTACTCGGGGGCCGGGGCCAACGTCCTGACTTTC. The J gene is TRBJ2-6, the V gene TRBV6-5; tentative D call: TRBD1 (6 bases). Trimming took 0 bases from V and 4 from J, leaving 7 bases between them. Per the germline V gene, CDR1 is MNHEY and CDR2 is SVGAGI. This CDR3 is built from 15 residues.